One and the same sample provided the 17 T cell receptor beta chains below, sequenced in a study of shared clonotypes between healthy human individuals. Clones were sequenced by immunoSEQ multiplex PCR, and TCRdb holds only the in-frame ones, with some missing. This sample has 2 million to 2.5 million clones, with 85% to 95% found just once. Selected positively for CCR7 and CD45RO-negative, naive CD8 cells excluded terminally differentiated effector memory CD45RA+ cells. Sample: naive CD8+ T cells sorted from blood. The receptor set was obtained from a man between 18 and 29 years old in good health.

The chain has TRBV28 and TRBJ1-4; D is possibly TRBD1 (6 bases). The germline V and J ends were trimmed by 5 bases and 8 bases, with 18 bases remaining between them. The germline CDR1 and CDR2 sequences are MDHEN and SYDVKM. The CDR3 length is 15 residues. For the CDR3, the DNA is TGTGCCAGCAGTACAACCCGGACAGTCGAAGAAAAACTGTTTTTT. It specifies CASSTTRTVEEKLFF.

J is TRBJ1-5 and V is TRBV2; no reliable D call. V was trimmed by 1 base and J by 2 bases, leaving 24 bases between them. The V gene's germline CDR1 is SNHLY and CDR2 FYNNEI. The CDR3 consists of 20 residues. As DNA, the CDR3 is TGTGCCAGCAGTGAAGGTCACACCTTAGAAGAAGGGCACGGCAATCAGCCCCAGCATTTT. It codes for CASSEGHTLEEGHGNQPQHF.

V usage is TRBV27 and J usage is TRBJ1-2, with TRBD1 as a possible D gene (5 bases). V was cut by 0 bases and J by 8 bases, with 13 bases left in between. Germline assignment: CDR1 MNHEY and CDR2 SMNVEV (reference sequence). The CDR3 extends over 14 amino acids. The CDR3 bases are TGTGCCAGCAGTTTATCGACGGGGGAGGGCGGCTACACCTTC. Translating gives CASSLSTGEGGYTF.

The gene calls are TRBV7-9 and TRBJ2-5; 9 nucleotides align to TRBD1. CDR1 is SEHNR and CDR2 is FQNEAQ in the germline V gene (reference sequence). CDR3 length equals 16 residues. The V and J ends lost 5 bases and 5 bases, in that order; junction bases with no gene match: 12. CDR3 residues: CASSPPAGTGSETQYF. The CDR3 DNA reads TGTGCCAGCAGCCCCCCGGCCGGGACAGGGAGTGAGACCCAGTACTTC.

The rearrangement joins TRBV10-2 to TRBJ2-1, with 7 bases lining up with TRBD1. CDR3 size: 11 residues. Looked up from germline, CDR1 is WSHSY and CDR2 is SAAADI. Trimming at V came to 6 bases and at J to 10 bases, leaving 3 bases not matched to a gene. In DNA form, the CDR3 reads TGCGCCAGCAGAACAGGGGAAGAGCAGTTCTTC. Protein product: CASRTGEEQFF.

This chain links TRBV6-5 with TRBJ2-1; 9 bases fit TRBD2. J lost 2 bases, V lost 4 bases, and 3 bases had no gene match. Per the germline V gene, CDR1 is MNHEY and CDR2 is SVGAGI. The CDR3 is 15 residues long. The CDR3 region is CASSWREGPYNEQFF. DNA for the CDR3: TGTGCCAGCAGTTGGCGGGAGGGACCCTACAATGAGCAGTTCTTC.

A remark on this clone: Other nucleotide sequences in the sample specify the same CDR3. The J gene is TRBJ2-2, the V gene TRBV4-3; D might be TRBD1 or TRBD2, each matching 6 bases. The germline CDR1 and CDR2 sequences are LGHNA and YSLEER. V lost 0 bases, J lost 0 bases, and 8 bases lay in between. The CDR3 length is 16 residues. In DNA form, the CDR3 reads TGCGCCAGCAGCCAAGATAGGGGGGCGAACACCGGGGAGCTGTTTTTT. This encodes CASSQDRGANTGELFF.

The chain carries TRBV11-3 and TRBJ2-7, with D possibly matching TRBD1 (6 bases). This CDR3 is 15 amino acids long. Germline loops: CDR1 SGHNT, CDR2 YENEEA. V was clipped by 4 bases and J by 0 bases, with 13 bases between them. The CDR3 nucleotides are TGTGCCAGCAGCTCCTCCGAGGACAGCTCCTACGAGCAGTACTTC. This encodes CASSSSEDSSYEQYF.

This chain connects TRBV10-2 to TRBJ1-4, with a weak D call TRBD1 (5 bases). V was pared by 5 bases and J by 7 bases, with 17 bases between. Germline assignment: CDR1 WSHSY and CDR2 SAAADI. This CDR3 is 15 amino acids long. CDR3 in amino acids: CASSWSGEASEKLFF. The CDR3 coding sequence is TGCGCCAGCAGTTGGTCGGGGGAGGCGAGTGAAAAACTGTTTTTT.

The chain employs TRBV2 and TRBJ2-7, with TRBD1 matching 11 bases. The CDR3 spans 14 residues. The germline V gene has CDR1 SNHLY and CDR2 FYNNEI. The V segment lost 6 bases and the J segment 0 bases; nucleotides outside the gene matches: 1. CDR3 in amino acids: CASRGTGGSYEQYF. The CDR3 coding sequence is TGTGCCAGCAGAGGGACAGGGGGCTCCTACGAGCAGTACTTC.

The gene calls are TRBV5-1 and TRBJ2-7, with TRBD1 matching 7 bases. There are 15 residues in the CDR3. Germline CDR1 SGHRS, CDR2 YFSETQ. Trimming took 3 bases from V and 5 from J; bases not matched to a gene: 11. The CDR3 protein is CASSSSDRVINEQYF. The CDR3 DNA sequence: TGCGCCAGCAGCTCTTCAGACAGGGTCATCAACGAGCAGTACTTC.

The genes are TRBV9 and TRBJ1-3, with a tentative D call TRBD1 (6 bases). The CDR3 extends over 14 amino acids. Per germline, CDR1 SGDLS and CDR2 YYNGEE. V shed 4 bases and J shed 1 base, with 9 bases lying between them. This CDR3 reads CASSQQGSGNTIYF. DNA of the CDR3: TGTGCCAGCAGCCAACAGGGTTCTGGAAACACCATATATTTT.

The chain joins TRBV29-1 to TRBJ2-7; the D gene is possibly TRBD1 (5 bases). Per germline, CDR1 SQVTM and CDR2 ANQGSEA. CDR3 size: 12 residues. Trimming left V 3 bases short and J 3 bases short, with 9 bases between. The DNA for the CDR3 is TGCAGCGTTGAGGGCAGGGACTACGAGCAGTACTTC. As protein: CSVEGRDYEQYF.

The CDR3 is CASILIQSNQPQHF. Here the CDR3 DNA reads TGTGCCAGCATTCTGATCCAGAGCAATCAGCCCCAGCATTTT. The rearrangement uses TRBV6-1 and TRBJ1-5; no firm D call. The CDR3 totals 14 residues. Per the germline V gene, CDR1 is MNHNS and CDR2 is SASEGT. V lost 7 bases and J 1 base, leaving 11 bases between the germline ends.

This clone was found a few times. The genes are TRBV7-9 and TRBJ1-5, with D perhaps matching TRBD1 (6 bases). The CDR3 has 16 amino acids. V gave up 2 bases and J gave up 2 bases, with 13 bases separating them. Looked up from germline, CDR1 is SEHNR and CDR2 is FQNEAQ (reference sequence). In DNA, the CDR3 is TGTGCCAGCAGCTTACGGGGGGCTTCGGGCAATCAGCCCCAGCATTTT. It yields the protein CASSLRGASGNQPQHF.

J is TRBJ1-1 and V is TRBV5-6; TRBD1 matches at 8 bases. This CDR3 comprises 15 residues. Germline V CDR1 and CDR2: SGHDT, YYEEEE. V was pared by 4 bases and J by 4 bases, with 9 bases of the junction left unmatched. CDR3 DNA: TGTGCCAGCAGCATAACAGGGGGTTTGGGCACTGAAGCTTTCTTT. This encodes CASSITGGLGTEAFF.

V and J are TRBV4-1 and TRBJ2-3, with D tentatively TRBD2 (6 bases). V was shortened by 1 base and J by 2 bases, with 13 bases between the two germline ends. Per the germline V gene, CDR1 is MGHRA and CDR2 is YSYEKL. The CDR3 spans 16 residues. CDR3 coding DNA: TGCGCCAGCAGCCAAGGGATTAGCGGCACCACAGATACGCAGTATTTT. This translates into CASSQGISGTTDTQYF.